These T cell receptor beta chains were read from a single sample in a study of patients and donors after allogeneic stem cell transplantation. TCRdb re-called the RT-PCR reads with MiXCR, one entry per CDR3 protein. The data hold more than 850,000 distinct CDR3 sequences, with about a sixth observed a single time. What was sequenced was blood, either unsorted or a sorted T cell fraction (not recorded which). Source of these receptors: a human donor who was either an allogeneic HSCT recipient or a stem cell or donor lymphocyte infusion donor (not recorded which). It is not recorded whose cells these are; they may come from a transplant donor. Both conserved end residues are part of each CDR3. The order of the fields is V gene, D gene, J gene, clone size, CDR3 protein, CDR3 DNA. D genes are given only for firm matches. Expanded clones are given a class, and other clones once, few, many or no size at all.

V: TRBV6-1
D: -
J: TRBJ1-3
size: many
CDR3: CASTPGGIGNTIYF
DNA: TGTGCCAGCACCCCCGGTGGGATCGGAAACACCATATATTTT

V: TRBV6-5
D: TRBD1
J: TRBJ1-1
size: -
CDR3: CASSYEGANTEAFF
DNA: TGTGCCAGCAGTTACGAGGGGGCTAACACTGAAGCTTTCTTT

V: TRBV9
D: -
J: TRBJ1-6
size: -
CDR3: CASSVGLASSYNSPLHF
DNA: TGTGCCAGCAGCGTAGGTCTTGCAAGCTCCTATAATTCACCCCTCCACTTT

V: TRBV12-3/TRBV12-4
D: -
J: TRBJ2-2
size: few
CDR3: CASSFIGGGELFF
DNA: TGTGCCAGCAGTTTTATTGGTGGCGGGGAGCTGTTTTTT

V: TRBV2
D: -
J: TRBJ1-5
size: -
CDR3: CASLKGTTISGSNQPQHF
DNA: TGTGCCAGCCTCAAGGGCACTACAATATCGGGAAGCAATCAGCCCCAGCATTTT

V: TRBV7-2
D: -
J: TRBJ2-3
size: few
CDR3: CASSHPRADTQYF
DNA: TGTGCCAGCAGCCACCCCCGGGCAGATACGCAGTATTTT

V: TRBV27
D: -
J: TRBJ1-2
size: few
CDR3: CASSSRTDMLNYGYTF
DNA: TGTGCCAGCAGTTCCCGGACAGACATGCTTAACTATGGCTACACCTTC

V: TRBV12-3/TRBV12-4
D: -
J: TRBJ2-3
size: few
CDR3: CASNSLGQNTDTQYF
DNA: TGTGCCAGCAATTCACTGGGACAAAATACAGATACGCAGTATTTT

V: TRBV7-9
D: -
J: TRBJ1-1
size: many
CDR3: CASSSLTEAFF
DNA: TGTGCCAGCAGTTCTCTGACTGAAGCTTTCTTT

V: TRBV5-1
D: TRBD2
J: TRBJ2-1
size: -
CDR3: CASALAGSNEQFF
DNA: TGCGCCAGCGCGCTAGCGGGGAGCAATGAGCAGTTCTTC

V: TRBV27
D: TRBD1
J: TRBJ1-1
size: -
CDR3: CASTAGTGITEAFF
DNA: TGTGCCAGCACAGCAGGGACAGGGATCACTGAAGCTTTCTTT

V: TRBV4-1
D: -
J: TRBJ2-5
size: -
CDR3: CASSQDRWEAQETQYF
DNA: TGCGCCAGCAGCCAAGATCGGTGGGAGGCCCAAGAGACCCAGTACTTC

V: TRBV18
D: TRBD1
J: TRBJ2-7
size: few
CDR3: CASSPLGQVQGYEQYF
DNA: TGTGCCAGCTCACCTCTCGGACAGGTCCAGGGCTACGAGCAGTACTTC

V: TRBV20-1
D: TRBD1
J: TRBJ2-7
size: many
CDR3: CSAKAPGTGGNEQYF
DNA: TGCAGTGCTAAGGCCCCAGGGACAGGGGGTAACGAGCAGTACTTC

V: TRBV29-1
D: -
J: TRBJ1-2
size: -
CDR3: CSVPIRGPYYTF
DNA: TGCAGCGTTCCAATCCGGGGCCCGTACTACACCTTC

V: TRBV12-3/TRBV12-4
D: -
J: TRBJ1-2
size: few
CDR3: CASSFGIRDGYTF
DNA: TGTGCCAGCAGTTTTGGGATCCGGGATGGCTACACCTTC

V: TRBV5-1
D: TRBD1
J: TRBJ1-1
size: few
CDR3: CASSLGDRTNTEAFF
DNA: TGCGCCAGCAGCTTGGGGGACAGGACAAACACTGAAGCTTTCTTT

V: TRBV7-9
D: TRBD1
J: TRBJ2-1
size: -
CDR3: CASSYPRTGPDKWFF
DNA: TGTGCCAGCAGTTACCCCCGGACAGGGCCAGACAAGTGGTTCTTC

V: TRBV12-3/TRBV12-4
D: TRBD1
J: TRBJ2-7
size: -
CDR3: CASSLPGQIYEQYF
DNA: TGTGCCAGCAGTTTACCGGGACAGATCTACGAGCAGTACTTC

V: TRBV7-7
D: TRBD1
J: TRBJ2-7
size: few
CDR3: CASSESRQGSYEQYF
DNA: TGTGCTAGCAGCGAAAGTCGACAGGGTAGTTACGAGCAGTACTTC

V: TRBV6-1
D: TRBD1
J: TRBJ2-7
size: -
CDR3: CASSQFPSGTGTLEQYF
DNA: TGTGCCAGCAGTCAATTCCCTTCCGGGACAGGGACCCTCGAGCAGTACTTC

V: TRBV11-2
D: -
J: TRBJ2-7
size: few
CDR3: CASSQDYFWEEQYF
DNA: TGTGCCAGCAGCCAGGACTACTTCTGGGAGGAGCAGTACTTC

V: TRBV5-1
D: -
J: TRBJ1-5
size: -
CDR3: CASSLDPFPDNQPQHF
DNA: TGCGCCAGCAGCTTGGACCCCTTCCCTGACAATCAGCCCCAGCATTTT

V: TRBV12-3/TRBV12-4
D: -
J: TRBJ1-1
size: many
CDR3: CASSFFGTEAFF
DNA: TGTGCCAGCAGTTTCTTTGGGACTGAAGCTTTCTTT

V: TRBV4-2
D: -
J: TRBJ2-3
size: many
CDR3: CASSPGGVRTDTQYF
DNA: TGTGCCAGCAGCCCCGGAGGAGTCAGAACAGATACGCAGTATTTT

V: TRBV7-9
D: -
J: TRBJ2-7
size: -
CDR3: CASSLVTNSYEQYF
DNA: TGTGCCAGCAGCTTAGTAACCAACTCCTACGAGCAGTACTTC

V: TRBV30
D: -
J: TRBJ1-5
size: -
CDR3: CAWSDGQGNQPQHF
DNA: TGTGCCTGGAGTGATGGTCAGGGAAATCAGCCCCAGCATTTT

V: TRBV4-1
D: -
J: TRBJ2-5
size: -
CDR3: CASSREGSLETQYF
DNA: TGCGCCAGCAGCCGAGAGGGAAGTCTAGAGACCCAGTACTTC

V: TRBV4-1
D: -
J: TRBJ1-1
size: -
CDR3: CASSQEGLIATEAFF
DNA: TGCGCCAGCAGCCAAGAGGGGTTAATAGCCACTGAAGCTTTCTTT

V: TRBV24-1
D: TRBD1
J: TRBJ2-3
size: many
CDR3: CATSDLQGTGGTDTQYF
DNA: TGTGCCACCAGTGATTTGCAGGGGACAGGGGGCACAGATACGCAGTATTTT

V: TRBV3-1
D: -
J: TRBJ2-7
size: -
CDR3: CASSQGVREQYF
DNA: TGTGCCAGCAGCCAAGGTGTTCGAGAGCAGTACTTC

V: TRBV24-1
D: -
J: TRBJ1-1
size: few
CDR3: CATSGGGGLTEAFF
DNA: TGTGCCACCAGTGGAGGGGGGGGGCTCACTGAAGCTTTCTTT

V: TRBV4-1
D: -
J: TRBJ2-5
size: -
CDR3: CASSQIEAPQETQYF
DNA: TGCGCCAGCAGCCAAATTGAAGCTCCTCAAGAGACCCAGTACTTC

V: TRBV20-1
D: -
J: TRBJ2-2
size: -
CDR3: CSASLGGSNTGELFF
DNA: TGCAGTGCTAGTCTGGGCGGATCGAACACCGGGGAGCTGTTTTTT

V: TRBV25-1
D: -
J: TRBJ1-4
size: few
CDR3: CASSEYLTATILNEKLFF
DNA: TGTGCCAGCAGTGAATATTTGACCGCCACCATACTTAATGAAAAACTGTTTTTT

V: TRBV6-5
D: -
J: TRBJ1-3
size: many
CDR3: CASSYSSGTGNTIYF
DNA: TGTGCCAGCAGTTACTCCTCGGGAACTGGAAACACCATATATTTT

V: TRBV5-5
D: TRBD1
J: TRBJ1-2
size: few
CDR3: CASSLRQGPILNYGYTF
DNA: TGTGCCAGCAGCCTCAGACAGGGACCGATTTTAAACTATGGCTACACCTTC